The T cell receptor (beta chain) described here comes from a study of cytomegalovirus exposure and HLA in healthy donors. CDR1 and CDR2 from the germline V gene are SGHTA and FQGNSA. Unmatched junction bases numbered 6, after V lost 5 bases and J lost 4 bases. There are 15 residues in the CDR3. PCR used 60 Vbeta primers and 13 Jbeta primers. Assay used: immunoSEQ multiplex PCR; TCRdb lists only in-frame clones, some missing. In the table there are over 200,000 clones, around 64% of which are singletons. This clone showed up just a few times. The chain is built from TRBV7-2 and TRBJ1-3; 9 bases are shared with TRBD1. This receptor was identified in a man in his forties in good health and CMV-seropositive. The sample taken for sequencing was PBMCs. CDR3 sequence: CASSPDRGVGNTIYF. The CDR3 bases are TGTGCCAGCAGCCCAGACAGGGGGGTAGGAAACACCATATATTTT.